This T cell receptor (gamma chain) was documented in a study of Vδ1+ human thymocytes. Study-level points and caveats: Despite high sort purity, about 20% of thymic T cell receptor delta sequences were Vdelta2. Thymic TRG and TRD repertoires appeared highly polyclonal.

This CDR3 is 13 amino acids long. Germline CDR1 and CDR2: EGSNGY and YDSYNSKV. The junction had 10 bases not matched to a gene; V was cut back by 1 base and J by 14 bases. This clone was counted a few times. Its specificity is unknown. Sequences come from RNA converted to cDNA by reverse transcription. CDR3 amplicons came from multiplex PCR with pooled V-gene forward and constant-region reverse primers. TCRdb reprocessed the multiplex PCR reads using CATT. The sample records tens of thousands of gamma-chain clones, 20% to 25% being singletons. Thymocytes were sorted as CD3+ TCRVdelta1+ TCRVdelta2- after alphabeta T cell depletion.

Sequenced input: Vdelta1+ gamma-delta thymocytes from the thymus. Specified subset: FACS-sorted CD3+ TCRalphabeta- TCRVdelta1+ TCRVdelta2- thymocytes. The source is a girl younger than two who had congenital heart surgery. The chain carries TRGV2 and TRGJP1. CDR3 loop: CATWDGNWFFKIF. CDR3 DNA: TGTGCCACCTGGGACGGAAACTGGTTCTTCAAGATATTT.